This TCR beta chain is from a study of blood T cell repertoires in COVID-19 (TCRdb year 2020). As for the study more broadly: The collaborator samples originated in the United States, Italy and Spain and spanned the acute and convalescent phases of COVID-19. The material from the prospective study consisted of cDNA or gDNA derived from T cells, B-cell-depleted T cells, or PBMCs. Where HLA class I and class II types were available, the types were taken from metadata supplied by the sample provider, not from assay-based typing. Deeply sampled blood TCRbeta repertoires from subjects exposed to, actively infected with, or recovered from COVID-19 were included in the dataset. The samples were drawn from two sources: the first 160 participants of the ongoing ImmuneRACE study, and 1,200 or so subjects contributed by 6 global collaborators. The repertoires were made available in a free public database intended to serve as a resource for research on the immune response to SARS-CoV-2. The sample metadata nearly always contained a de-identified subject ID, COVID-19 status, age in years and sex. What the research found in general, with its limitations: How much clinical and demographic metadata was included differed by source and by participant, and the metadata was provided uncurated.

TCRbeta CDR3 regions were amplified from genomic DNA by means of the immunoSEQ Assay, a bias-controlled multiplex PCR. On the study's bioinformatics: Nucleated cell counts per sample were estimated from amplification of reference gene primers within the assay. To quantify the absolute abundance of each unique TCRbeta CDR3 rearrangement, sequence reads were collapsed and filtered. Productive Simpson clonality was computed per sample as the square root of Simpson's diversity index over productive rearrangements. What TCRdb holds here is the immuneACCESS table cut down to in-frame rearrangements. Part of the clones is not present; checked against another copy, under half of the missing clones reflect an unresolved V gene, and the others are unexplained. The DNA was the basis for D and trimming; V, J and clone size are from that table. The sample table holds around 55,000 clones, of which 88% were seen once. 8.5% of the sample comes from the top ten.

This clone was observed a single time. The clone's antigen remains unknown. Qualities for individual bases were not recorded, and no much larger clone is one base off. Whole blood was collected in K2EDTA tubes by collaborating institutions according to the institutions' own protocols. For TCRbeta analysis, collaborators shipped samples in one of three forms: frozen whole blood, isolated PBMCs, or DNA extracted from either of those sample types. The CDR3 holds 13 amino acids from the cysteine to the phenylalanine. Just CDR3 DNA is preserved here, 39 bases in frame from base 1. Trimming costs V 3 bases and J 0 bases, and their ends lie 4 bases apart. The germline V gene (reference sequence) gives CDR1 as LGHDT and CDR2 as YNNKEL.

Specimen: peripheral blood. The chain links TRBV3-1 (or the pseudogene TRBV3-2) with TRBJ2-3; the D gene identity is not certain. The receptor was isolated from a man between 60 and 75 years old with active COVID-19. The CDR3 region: CASSQASTDTQYF. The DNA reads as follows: TGTGCCAGCAGCCAGGCTAGCACAGATACGCAGTATTTT.